The clone carrying this T cell receptor (beta chain) has ten or more counts. This specimen comes from a study of CD8+ T cells in alopecia areata. Once RNA had been extracted, it was reverse transcribed into cDNA to act as the sequencing template. Only in-frame clones appear in the TCRdb table, and some are missing; sequencing was by immunoSEQ multiplex PCR. Counted here are 180,000 or so clones, approximately 50% occurring once; the ten biggest clones make up roughly a tenth. The CDR3 totals 15 residues. Trimming took off 1 base at V and 0 bases at J, with 12 bases between the two ends. Germline V gene sequence: CDR1 GTSNPN, CDR2 SVGIG (reference sequence). The treatment denotes: oral pan-JAK inhibitor, 5-10 mg twice daily. Those with alopecia areata gave lesional scalp punch biopsies and peripheral blood.

The TCR originated in a human donor with alopecia areata. The sequenced sample was CD8+ T cells sorted from blood, obtained at approximately week 52, from a patient treated with tofacitinib. The chain recombines TRBV30 with TRBJ2-5; the D gene could be TRBD1 or TRBD2 (5 bases each). CDR3 sequence (DNA): TGTGCCTGGAGTGCGGCAGGGACGTACCAAGAGACCCAGTACTTC. Translated, it gives CAWSAAGTYQETQYF.